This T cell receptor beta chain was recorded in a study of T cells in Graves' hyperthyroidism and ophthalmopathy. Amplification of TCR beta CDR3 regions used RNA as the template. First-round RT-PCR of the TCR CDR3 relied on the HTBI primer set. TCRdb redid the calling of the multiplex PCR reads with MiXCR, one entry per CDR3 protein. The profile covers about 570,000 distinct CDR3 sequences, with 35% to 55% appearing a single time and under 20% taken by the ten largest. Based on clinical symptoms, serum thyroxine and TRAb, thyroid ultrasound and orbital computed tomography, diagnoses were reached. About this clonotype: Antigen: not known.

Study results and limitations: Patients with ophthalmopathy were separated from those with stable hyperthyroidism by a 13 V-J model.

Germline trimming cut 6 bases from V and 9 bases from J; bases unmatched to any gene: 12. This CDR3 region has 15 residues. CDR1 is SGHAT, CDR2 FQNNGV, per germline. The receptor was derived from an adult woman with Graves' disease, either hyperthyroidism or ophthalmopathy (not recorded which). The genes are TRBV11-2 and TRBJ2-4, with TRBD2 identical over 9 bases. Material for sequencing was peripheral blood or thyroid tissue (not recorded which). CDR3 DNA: TGTGCCAGCAGTGGGCGGGAGGGGGCGACGGGCATTCAGTACTTC. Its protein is CASSGREGATGIQYF.